A selection of T cell receptor beta chains follows, all from one sample in a study of blood T cell repertoires in COVID-19. Clones were sequenced by immunoSEQ multiplex PCR, and TCRdb holds only the in-frame ones, with some missing. Found here are roughly 80,000 clones, roughly four fifths of them singletons; the top ten hold just over 20%. The sequenced sample was peripheral blood. These receptors all stem from a human donor in a cohort sampled during active COVID-19. The CDR3 runs from the conserved cysteine through the conserved F or W. Each record gives: V gene, J gene, D gene, CDR3 length, CDR3 protein. D genes are given only for firm matches.

V: TRBV7-9; J: TRBJ2-1; D: TRBD2; length: 18; CDR3: CASRVAGTSVDSYNEQFF
V: TRBV28; J: TRBJ1-5; D: -; length: 13; CDR3: CASRGTPDQPQHF
V: TRBV6-5; J: TRBJ2-1; D: -; length: 13; CDR3: CASRSRGGNEQFF
V: TRBV9; J: TRBJ1-2; D: TRBD1; length: 17; CDR3: CASSADLRDRGRKGYTF
V: TRBV7-2; J: TRBJ2-1; D: -; length: 13; CDR3: CASSPWTAREQFF
V: TRBV7-9; J: TRBJ2-7; D: -; length: 11; CDR3: CASSRDYEQYF
V: TRBV29-1; J: TRBJ2-2; D: TRBD2; length: 14; CDR3: CSGREGANTGELFF
V: TRBV9; J: TRBJ1-4; D: -; length: 16; CDR3: CASSVGVIATNEKLFF
V: TRBV5-1; J: TRBJ2-3; D: TRBD1; length: 15; CDR3: CASFQGQGAWGTQYF
V: TRBV7-2; J: TRBJ2-4; D: TRBD2; length: 14; CDR3: CASSQGLGGGIQYF
V: TRBV28; J: TRBJ1-4; D: -; length: 16; CDR3: CASSSPRGGVGEKLFF
V: TRBV4-2; J: TRBJ1-6; D: TRBD1; length: 21; CDR3: CASSQEVRGRTGTSNNSPLHF
V: TRBV7-9; J: TRBJ1-2; D: TRBD1; length: 16; CDR3: CASSFRQGQGGSGYTF
V: TRBV5-1; J: TRBJ2-5; D: TRBD2; length: 14; CDR3: CASSLPGLKETQYF
V: TRBV5-1; J: TRBJ2-1; D: -; length: 15; CDR3: CASSLVRDSYNEQFF
V: TRBV29-1; J: TRBJ2-3; D: -; length: 16; CDR3: CSVRGGTEGSTDTQYF
V: TRBV5-1; J: TRBJ1-3; D: -; length: 14; CDR3: CASSLEGQGNTIYF
V: TRBV7-3; J: TRBJ2-2; D: TRBD1; length: 16; CDR3: CASSRIPGQGTGELFF
V: TRBV5-5; J: TRBJ2-5; D: -; length: 14; CDR3: CASSASRGTETQYF
V: TRBV5-1; J: TRBJ1-6; D: TRBD1; length: 17; CDR3: CASSSYQGGTGRSPLHF
V: TRBV5-1; J: TRBJ1-3; D: -; length: 15; CDR3: CASSQVVGSGNTIYF
V: TRBV4-2; J: TRBJ2-5; D: -; length: 15; CDR3: CASSQPDQSLGTQYF
V: TRBV2; J: TRBJ2-7; D: TRBD2; length: 18; CDR3: CASTGGDRLAYLDYEQYF
V: TRBV4-2; J: TRBJ2-1; D: TRBD2; length: 16; CDR3: CASYPSGAGWGNEQFF
V: TRBV18; J: TRBJ2-1; D: TRBD1; length: 17; CDR3: CASSTLRAGGFGNEQFF
V: TRBV4-1; J: TRBJ2-5; D: TRBD2; length: 19; CDR3: CASSQVRLAGGKVKETQYF
V: TRBV12-5; J: TRBJ2-5; D: -; length: 11; CDR3: CASGTRGTQYF
V: TRBV6-1; J: TRBJ1-4; D: -; length: 12; CDR3: CASSEQSGKLFF
V: TRBV10-2; J: TRBJ2-7; D: TRBD2; length: 14; CDR3: CASISTSGGGEQYF
V: TRBV6-5; J: TRBJ1-5; D: -; length: 15; CDR3: CASSYSRGGLAPQHF
V: TRBV5-1; J: TRBJ2-7; D: TRBD1; length: 15; CDR3: CASSPTGVPTYEQYF
V: TRBV29-1; J: TRBJ2-1; D: -; length: 13; CDR3: CSVQWGTNNEQFF
V: TRBV7-2; J: TRBJ1-1; D: -; length: 13; CDR3: CASNKRGTTEAFF
V: TRBV21-1; J: TRBJ1-3; D: -; length: 14; CDR3: CASSKTGVGNTIYF
V: TRBV4-1; J: TRBJ1-1; D: -; length: 16; CDR3: CASSQGPTGQVTEAFF
V: TRBV12-5; J: TRBJ2-7; D: TRBD1; length: 16; CDR3: CASGSSGQAIIYEQYF
V: TRBV5-1; J: TRBJ2-5; D: TRBD1; length: 14; CDR3: CASSPGTAEETQYF
V: TRBV28; J: TRBJ1-5; D: -; length: 13; CDR3: CASSLRLNQPQHF
V: TRBV7-6; J: TRBJ2-1; D: -; length: 13; CDR3: CASSRRGYNEQFF
V: TRBV27; J: TRBJ2-7; D: -; length: 14; CDR3: CASSSRLGNYEQYF
V: TRBV4-2; J: TRBJ1-3; D: TRBD1; length: 17; CDR3: CASSQGGYRGSGNTIYF
V: TRBV15; J: TRBJ2-5; D: -; length: 17; CDR3: CATSSVSGEGPWETQYF
V: TRBV5-1; J: TRBJ1-4; D: -; length: 13; CDR3: CASSVVLSEKLFF
V: TRBV18; J: TRBJ1-5; D: -; length: 15; CDR3: CASSPGQNSNQPQHF
V: TRBV5-1; J: TRBJ2-7; D: -; length: 13; CDR3: CASRDSARGEQYF
V: TRBV28; J: TRBJ2-1; D: TRBD2; length: 17; CDR3: CASSTTQAGVSYNEQFF
V: TRBV5-1; J: TRBJ1-4; D: TRBD1; length: 16; CDR3: CASSFRSAGQNEKLFF
V: TRBV4-1; J: TRBJ1-3; D: -; length: 15; CDR3: CASSESGLAGNTIYF
V: TRBV7-2; J: TRBJ2-1; D: TRBD2; length: 14; CDR3: CASSLGLAYNEQFF
V: TRBV28; J: TRBJ1-1; D: -; length: 12; CDR3: CASTVRGKEAFF
V: TRBV5-6; J: TRBJ1-1; D: -; length: 14; CDR3: CASSQGAMNTEAFF